This TCR beta chain was found in a study of shared clonotypes between healthy human individuals. Unmatched junction bases numbered 7, after V lost 0 bases and J lost 7 bases. The V gene's germline CDR1 is SGDLS and CDR2 YYNGEE. CDR3 size: 15 residues. Genomic DNA belonging to each subset was distributed in equal measure over several immunoSEQ plates. Authors' methods: Filtering differed, since immunoSEQ gave only junction sequences and no quality scores. Profiled with immunoSEQ multiplex PCR; TCRdb holds only in-frame clones, not every one. Clonal size and the V and J genes are those of that table, whereas D and trimming came from the DNA. This sample has roughly 2.1 million clones; just over 90% occur once, and the top ten carry more than 1.5%. The naive CD8 population came from CD45RO-negative cells selected for CCR7, without terminally differentiated effector memory CD45RA+ cells. Participating donors were healthy, HIV-negative adults free of recent acute infections or vaccinations.

This TCR was recovered from a man aged 18 to 30 in good health. Some clones in this sample may be carry-over from other donors' samples. The chain employs TRBV9 and TRBJ2-3; 8 nucleotides line up with TRBD2. The sample was naive CD8+ T cells from PBMCs. The CDR3 here is CASSVAGTSPNTQYF. CDR3 coding DNA: TGTGCCAGCAGCGTAGCAGGGACTAGTCCCAATACGCAGTATTTT.